The present entry profiles one TCR beta chain with its context. The source of the sample is a study of cytomegalovirus exposure and HLA in healthy donors. Vbeta (60) and Jbeta (13) primers were used in the PCR. Profiling relied on immunoSEQ multiplex PCR, and the TCRdb table lists in-frame clones only, not all of them. This table holds some 120,000 clones, around 72% found once. Germline CDR1 is MGHRA and CDR2 is YSYEKL. After removal of 3 bases from V and 2 bases from J, the junction contained 1 base not matched to a gene. The CDR3 is 13 residues long. This chain uses TRBV4-1 with TRBJ2-7; 7 bases line up with TRBD2. This TCR was recovered from a woman aged 45-60 years in good health and CMV-seropositive. Sequenced sample: PBMCs. The CDR3 DNA follows: TGCGCCAGCAGCCACGGGGGGACCTACGAGCAGTACTTC. Residues: CASSHGGTYEQYF.